These T cell receptor beta chains were read from a single sample in a study of beta chain features in type 1 diabetes. Method: immunoSEQ multiplex PCR; TCRdb's copy keeps in-frame clones and lacks some. The table has a few hundred thousand clones, about a fifth seen once. The sequenced material came from naive CD4+ T cells from blood. These receptors originate from a woman aged 40 to 50 with type 1 diabetes. Each CDR3 is given without its conserved first and last residue. The D gene is left open where the match is weak.

D gene,J gene,V gene,CDR3 protein
.,TRBJ1-6,TRBV4-3,ASSQGGTDNSPLH
TRBD2,TRBJ2-3,TRBV7-9,ASSLTRGGGDTQY
.,TRBJ2-3,TRBV27,ASSLAEVADTQY
.,TRBJ2-6,TRBV18,ASSPDGTSQRSGANVLT
.,TRBJ2-7,TRBV7-6,ASSLPLAEQY
TRBD1,TRBJ1-6,TRBV9,ASRAGTGYSPLH
TRBD1,TRBJ1-4,TRBV5-1,ASSPWTGGLEKLF
TRBD1,TRBJ2-7,TRBV28,ASSFPTGTGAYEQY
.,TRBJ2-6,TRBV28,ASSVRRSSGANVLT
TRBD1,TRBJ2-7,TRBV29-1,SVEGVGQGLSYEQY
.,TRBJ1-2,TRBV29-1,SVTHRVDRGYT
.,TRBJ2-7,TRBV12-5,ARDSELYEQY
.,TRBJ1-1,TRBV6-5,ASSPRENTEAF
TRBD2,TRBJ2-5,TRBV28,ASSLAGGQETQY
.,TRBJ1-2,TRBV28,ASSAQGSSLPNYGYT
.,TRBJ1-6,TRBV5-4,ASSLARYNSPLH
TRBD1,TRBJ2-7,TRBV2,ASRRTGGGHEQY